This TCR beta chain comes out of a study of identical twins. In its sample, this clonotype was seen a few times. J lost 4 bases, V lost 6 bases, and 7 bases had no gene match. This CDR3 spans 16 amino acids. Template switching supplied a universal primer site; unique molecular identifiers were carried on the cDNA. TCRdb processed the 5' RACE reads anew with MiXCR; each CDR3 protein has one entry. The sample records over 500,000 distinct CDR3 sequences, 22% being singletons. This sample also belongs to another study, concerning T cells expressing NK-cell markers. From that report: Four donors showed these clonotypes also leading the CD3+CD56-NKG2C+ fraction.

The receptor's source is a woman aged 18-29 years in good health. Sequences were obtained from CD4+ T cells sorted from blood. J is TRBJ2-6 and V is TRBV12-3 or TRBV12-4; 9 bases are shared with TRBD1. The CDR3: CASSLGTGTGANVLTF. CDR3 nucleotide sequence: TGTGCCAGCAGCCTAGGGACAGGGACCGGGGCCAACGTCCTGACTTTC.